This TCR beta chain is from a study of beta chain features in type 1 diabetes (dated by TCRdb to 2016 to 2018). With regard to the full study: No differences in mean age, gender distribution, total cell number or subset yield were found between patients and healthy donors. A total of about 110 million sorted cells were examined across all samples, and the number of cells per subset was strongly correlated with RNA yield. The study compared the TCRB repertoires of sorted circulating CD4+ T cell subsets in recently diagnosed type 1 diabetes patients with those in matched healthy donors. Whereas all 30 or so donors provided naive and central memory subsets, regulatory and stem cell-like memory subsets were isolated from just 8 patients and about 8 healthy donors.

The germline V gene specifies MDHEN as CDR1 and SYDVKM as CDR2. The CDR3 spans 14 residues, from the cysteine through the phenylalanine. Only the CDR3 DNA stays, 42 bases, in frame from base 1. V loses 7 bases, J loses 2 bases, and the germline ends lie 13 bases apart. The entire amount of isolated RNA was reverse transcribed using the High Capacity cDNA Reverse Transcription Kit, so the sequenced TCRB transcripts were expressed ones. Deep immunoSEQ sequencing was performed on naive, central memory and regulatory T cell samples, with an average of about 3.57 million total reads per sample. Sorted cells were lysed in RLT buffer, and RNA was extracted using DNase-treated RNeasy Micro or Mini kits according to cell number. Each cell subset was processed separately to prevent cross-contamination, with patient and healthy donor samples processed together. The immunoSEQ multiplex PCR was used to amplify TCRB sequences from cDNA, yielding 87-bp fragments that span the CDR3 region. Sequencing of the amplicons was performed on the Illumina HiSeq platform. The study's own analysis went as follows. PCR bias was corrected computationally using synthetic template baselines, and reads within Hamming distance 2 were collapsed, with unmergeable singletons discarded. Reads were aligned against IMGT so that V, D and J genes, CDR3 length and insertions or deletions at six rearrangement sites could be assigned. Within each subset, clonotype counts were normalized to sorted cell number, after which true diversity and Gini coefficients were computed with the tcR R package. Repertoire sharing was quantified using the overlap coefficient calculated on TCRB nucleotide sequences. Out-of-frame TCRB sequences from naive cells were analyzed to stand in for the pre-selection repertoire. TCRdb stores this immuneACCESS table with in-frame sequences only. Part of the clones is absent; in the studies checked, under half of the shortfall reflects unresolved V genes, and no reason is known for the rest. V, J and clone size reflect that table, while D and trimming were determined from the DNA. This sample gives 900,000 or so clones in total; under 20% of them show up just once. Of the sample, 0.02% to 0.03% falls within the top ten clones.

This clone was seen a few times. The antigen it recognizes is unknown. No per-base quality is available; no much larger clone lies one base away. Each donor gave one peripheral blood draw, roughly 0.11 L on average, collected into heparinised tubes. Naive, central memory, regulatory and stem cell-like memory CD4+ T cells were sorted on a BD FACSAria II using a panel including CD45RO, CCR7, CD25, CD127, CD95 and CD27. Every sorted population had a purity above 98%. PBMCs were isolated right away by Lymphoprep density gradient centrifugation and were stained directly, without culture. To minimize batch effects, samples were stained and sorted in pairs, one healthy donor with one patient per experiment. Findings and caveats that apply to the study as a whole: Naive, central memory and regulatory TCRB repertoires appeared more similar among patients than among healthy donors. At VDJ recombination sites, patients with type 1 diabetes made fewer insertions and deleted more nucleotides, a pattern implying thymic rearrangement abnormalities. Sequencing cDNA rather than genomic DNA could over-represent highly expressing activated cells, although activation and CD3 levels did not differ between groups. Type 1 diabetes patients showed a moderate but significant shortening of TCRB CDR3 length in all four CD4+ subsets. Because the HLA sub-analyses included only small numbers of individuals, any influence of HLA type on TCRB rearrangement was left unresolved. PCR might favor shorter templates, but patient and control samples were amplified and corrected together, so any skew would affect both groups equally.

Sample: naive CD4+ T cells from blood. The cell subset or site label of this sample denotes: true naive CD4+ T cells. This receptor was obtained from a young woman in good health. The receptor chain draws on TRBV28 and TRBJ2-3; the D gene is not confidently resolved. The DNA sequence is as follows: TGTGCCAGCACCGACGACCTCTACACAGATACGCAGTATTTT. Its translation reads: CASTDDLYTDTQYF. The full variable domain, with segments outside the CDR3 supplied by the reference TRBV28 and TRBJ2-3 proteins, appears as DVKVTQSSRYLVKRTGEKVFLECVQDMDHENMFWYRQDPGLGLRLIYFSYDVKMKEKGDIPEGYSVSREKKERFSLILESASTNQTSMYLCASTDDLYTDTQYFGPGTRLTVL.